This entry features one TCR beta chain sequence. The antigen is not known. This CDR3 region has 13 residues. The germline gives CDR1 GTSNPN, CDR2 SVGIG (reference sequence). The ends lost 2 bases at V and 4 bases at J; junction bases unmatched: 4. This sample was taken from a study of cytomegalovirus exposure and HLA in healthy donors. The method was immunoSEQ multiplex PCR; TCRdb's version includes in-frame clones alone and lacks a portion of them. This table has 150,000 to 250,000 clones, roughly 77% appearing once. Overall study results and limits: Published work reported that the classifier diagnosed cytomegalovirus status with high specificity and sensitivity. Researchers counted around 180 TCR beta chains as cytomegalovirus-associated. Rare sequences made up most TCRs, while some public TCRs were found in many donors.

The V and J genes are TRBV30 and TRBJ1-2, with TRBD1 matching over 7 bases. The sequenced sample consisted of PBMCs. This receptor was taken from a woman under 40 in good health and CMV-seronegative. CDR3 in DNA: TGTGCCTGGAGTACAGGGGCTTCCTATGGCTACACCTTC. Translating gives CAWSTGASYGYTF.